Sequencing of this T cell receptor beta chain was carried out in a study of blood T cell repertoires in COVID-19 (dated by TCRdb to 2018 to 2021). Context from the whole study: Samples from collaborators originated in the United States, Italy and Spain and spanned both the acute and convalescent phases of COVID-19. The prospective study material was composed of cDNA or gDNA derived from T cells, B-cell-depleted T cells, or PBMCs. The dataset comprised deeply sampled blood TCRbeta repertoires from subjects exposed to, actively infected with, or recovered from COVID-19. The repertoires were released in a freely available public database meant as a resource for research on the immune response to SARS-CoV-2. Samples came from the ongoing ImmuneRACE study (first 160 participants) plus 1,254 subjects from 6 global collaborators. The sample metadata nearly always contained a de-identified subject ID, COVID-19 status, age in years and sex. Where HLA class I and class II types were available, the types were taken from metadata supplied by the sample provider, not from assay-based typing. Study-wide findings and limitations: How much clinical and demographic metadata was included differed by source and by participant, and the metadata was provided uncurated.

V is clipped by 0 bases and J by 2 bases, and the sequence between their germline boundaries is 8 bases long. Per the germline V gene, SGHDT is the CDR1 and YYEEEE is the CDR2. Spanning cysteine to phenylalanine, the CDR3 consists of 14 amino acids. Of all the DNA, just the CDR3 is kept, 42 bases in frame from base 1. Concerning this clone: This clone's antigen is unknown. Base quality data are lacking; no much larger clone is found one base away.

The immunoSEQ Assay, a bias-controlled multiplex PCR, was used to amplify TCRbeta CDR3 regions from genomic DNA. Processing in the source paper ran as follows. Nucleated cell counts per sample were estimated from amplification of reference gene primers within the assay. Sequence reads were collapsed and filtered to measure the absolute abundance of every unique TCRbeta CDR3 rearrangement. For each sample, productive Simpson clonality was calculated as the square root of Simpson's diversity index over productive rearrangements. TCRdb limited this immuneACCESS table to in-frame rearrangements with V and J called. A share of clones is missing; checked studies link under half to unresolved V genes, and the rest is unexplained. V and J calls and clone size are those listed in that table; D and trimming were worked out from the DNA. The sample records 150,000 to 190,000 clones, over 60% of which are singletons. The top ten clones comprise roughly 3.7% of the sample.

Each collaborating institution followed its own protocols to collect whole blood in K2EDTA tubes. For TCRbeta analysis, collaborator samples were shipped as frozen whole blood, as isolated PBMCs, or as DNA extracted from either sample type. In this chain, TRBV5-6 is recombined with TRBJ1-2; possibly the D gene is TRBD1, per 5 matching bases. The specimen was peripheral blood. The sequence was collected from a woman aged 80 or older with acute or convalescent COVID-19. The DNA reads as follows: TGTGCCAGCAGCTTGGAACAGGTGAACTATGGCTACACCTTC. Translated, it gives CASSLEQVNYGYTF.